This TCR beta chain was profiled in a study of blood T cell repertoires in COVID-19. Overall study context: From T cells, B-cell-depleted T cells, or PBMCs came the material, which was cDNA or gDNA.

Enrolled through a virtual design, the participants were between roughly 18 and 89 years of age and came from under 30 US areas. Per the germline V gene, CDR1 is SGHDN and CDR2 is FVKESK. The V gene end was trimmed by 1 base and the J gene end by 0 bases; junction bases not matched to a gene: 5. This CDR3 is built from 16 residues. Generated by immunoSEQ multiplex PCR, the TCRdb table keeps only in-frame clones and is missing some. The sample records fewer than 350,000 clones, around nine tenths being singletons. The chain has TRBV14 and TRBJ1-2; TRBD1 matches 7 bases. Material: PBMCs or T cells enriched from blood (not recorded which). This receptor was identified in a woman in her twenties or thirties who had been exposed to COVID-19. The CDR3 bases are TGTGCCAGCAGCCAAGCGGCGGGACAGCCTAACTATGGCTACACCTTC. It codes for CASSQAAGQPNYGYTF.